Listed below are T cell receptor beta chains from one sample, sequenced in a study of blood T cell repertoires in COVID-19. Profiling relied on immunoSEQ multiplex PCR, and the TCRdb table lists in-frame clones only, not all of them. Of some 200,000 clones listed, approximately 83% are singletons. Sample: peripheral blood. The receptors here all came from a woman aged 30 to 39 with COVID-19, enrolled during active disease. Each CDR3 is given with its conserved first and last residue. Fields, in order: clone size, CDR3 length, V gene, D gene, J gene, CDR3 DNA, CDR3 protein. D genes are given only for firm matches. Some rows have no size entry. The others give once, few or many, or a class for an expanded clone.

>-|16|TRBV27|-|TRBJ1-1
TGTGCCAGCAGTTTCAGGCGACAGACGATGAACACTGAAGCTTTCTTT
CASSFRRQTMNTEAFF
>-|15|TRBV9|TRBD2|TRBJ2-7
TGTGCCAGCAGCGCCCCCCCCACTAGCGGGTACGAGCAGTACTTC
CASSAPPTSGYEQYF
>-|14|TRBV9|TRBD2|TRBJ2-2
TGTGCCAGCAGCGGTTTAGCGGGTACCGGGGAGCTGTTTTTT
CASSGLAGTGELFF
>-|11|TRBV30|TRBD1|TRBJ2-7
TGTGCCTGGAGGGGGGGACAGGGGCAGTACTTC
CAWRGGQGQYF
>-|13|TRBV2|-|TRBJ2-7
TGTGCCAGCAGGAACGGGTTCCCCTACGAGCAGTACTTC
CASRNGFPYEQYF
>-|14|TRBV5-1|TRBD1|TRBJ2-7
TGCGCCAGCAGCGGAGGGACAGGCCTGTACGAGCAGTACTTC
CASSGGTGLYEQYF
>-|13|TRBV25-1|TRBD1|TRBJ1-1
TGTGCCAGCATCCGACAGGGGAGCACTGAAGCTTTCTTT
CASIRQGSTEAFF
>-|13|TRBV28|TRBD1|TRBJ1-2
TGTGCCAGCAGCCTTGACAGGGACAATGGCTACACCTTC
CASSLDRDNGYTF
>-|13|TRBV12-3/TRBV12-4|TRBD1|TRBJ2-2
TGTGCCACTTGGACAGGGGACACCGGGGAGCTGTTTTTT
CATWTGDTGELFF
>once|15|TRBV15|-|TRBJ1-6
TGTGCCACCAGCAGAGACCGGGAGGGAAATTCACCCCTCCACTTT
CATSRDREGNSPLHF
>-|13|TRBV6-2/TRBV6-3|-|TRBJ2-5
TGTGCCAGCAGTTATTCGTTCCAAGAGACCCAGTACTTC
CASSYSFQETQYF
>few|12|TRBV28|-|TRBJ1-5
TGTGCCAGCAGTCCCTACAATCAGCCCCAGCATTTT
CASSPYNQPQHF
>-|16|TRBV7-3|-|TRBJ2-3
TGTGCCAGCAGCTTAACCCTCGACAGTAGCACAGATACGCAGTATTTT
CASSLTLDSSTDTQYF
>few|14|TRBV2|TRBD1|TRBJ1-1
TGTGCCAGCAGGCCCGGGACAGCCTACACTGAAGCTTTCTTT
CASRPGTAYTEAFF
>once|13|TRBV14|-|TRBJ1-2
TGTGCCAGCACCCGGGTGGGGGCGAGCGGCTACACCTTC
CASTRVGASGYTF
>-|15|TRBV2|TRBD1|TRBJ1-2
TGTGCCAGCAGTGAAGCGGGGGACAGGAACTATGGCTACACCTTC
CASSEAGDRNYGYTF
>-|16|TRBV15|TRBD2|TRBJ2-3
TGTGCCACCAGCAGAGATCTTATGCGGGAGGCAGATACGCAGTATTTT
CATSRDLMREADTQYF
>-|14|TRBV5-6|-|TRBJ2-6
TGTGCCAGCGCCCGGGACTCTGGGGCCAACGTCCTGACTTTC
CASARDSGANVLTF
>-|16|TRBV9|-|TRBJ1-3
TGTGCCAGCTCCCTTAACAGGGCCGAATCTGGAAACACCATATATTTT
CASSLNRAESGNTIYF
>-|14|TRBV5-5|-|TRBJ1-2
TGTGCCAGCAGCTTTGCGGGGGCGAACTATGGCTACACCTTC
CASSFAGANYGYTF
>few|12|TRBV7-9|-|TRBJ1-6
TGTGCCAGCAGCCGGTCGAATTCACCCCTCCACTTT
CASSRSNSPLHF
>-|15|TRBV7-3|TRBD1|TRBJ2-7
TGTGCCAGCAGCCAGCAACCGGGACAGGGTTACGAGCAGTACTTC
CASSQQPGQGYEQYF
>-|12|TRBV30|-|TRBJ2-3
TGTGCCTGGAGTGTAGGGAGAACTACGCAGTATTTT
CAWSVGRTTQYF
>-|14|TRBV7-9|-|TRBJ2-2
TGTGCCAGCAGCCCTGAGGGCGTGGACGGGGAGCTGTTTTTT
CASSPEGVDGELFF
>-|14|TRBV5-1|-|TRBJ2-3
TGCGCCAGCAGCTTGAGGGGCCGCACAGATACGCAGTATTTT
CASSLRGRTDTQYF
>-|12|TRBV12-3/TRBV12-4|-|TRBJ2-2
TGTGCCAGCGCCTACCACACCGGGGAGCTGTTTTTT
CASAYHTGELFF
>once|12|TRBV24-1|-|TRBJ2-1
TGTGCCACGACTTCCACGCGAGGTGAGCAGTTCTTC
CATTSTRGEQFF
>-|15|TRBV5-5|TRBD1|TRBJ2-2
TGTGCCAGCAGCCCGGACAGGGCTAACACCGGGGAGCTGTTTTTT
CASSPDRANTGELFF
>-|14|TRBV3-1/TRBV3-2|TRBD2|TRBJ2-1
TGTGCCAGCAGCCAAGTAGCGGGGGGCCCTGAGCAGTTCTTC
CASSQVAGGPEQFF
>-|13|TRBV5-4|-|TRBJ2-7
TGTGCCAGCTCCAGGCCAGGCGACTACGAGCAGTACTTC
CASSRPGDYEQYF
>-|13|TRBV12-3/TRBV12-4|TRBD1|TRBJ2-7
TGTGCCAGCAGTTTGGGACAGACCTACGAGCAGTACTTC
CASSLGQTYEQYF
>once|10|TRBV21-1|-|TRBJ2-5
TGTGCCAGCATCCGGGGGACCCAGTACTTC
CASIRGTQYF
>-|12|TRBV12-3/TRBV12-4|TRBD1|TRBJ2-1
TGTGCCAGCAGCAACAGGGGCCATGAGCAGTTCTTC
CASSNRGHEQFF
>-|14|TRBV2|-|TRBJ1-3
TGTGCCAGCAGGCCGACAGCGTATGGAAACACCATATATTTT
CASRPTAYGNTIYF
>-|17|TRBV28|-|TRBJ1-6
TGTGCCAGCAGTTTGGGTCCGGGGGAAGGGAGTAATTCACCCCTCCACTTT
CASSLGPGEGSNSPLHF
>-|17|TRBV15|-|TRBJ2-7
TGTGCCACCAGCAGAGATCTACCTAGTTTGGTTTCCTACGAGCAGTACTTC
CATSRDLPSLVSYEQYF
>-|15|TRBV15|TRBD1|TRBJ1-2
TGTGCCACCAGCAGAGGGGGACAGGGTGACTATGGCTACACCTTC
CATSRGGQGDYGYTF
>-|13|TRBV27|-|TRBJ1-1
TGTGCCAGCAGTTTAGTTGCGGGTGCTGAAGCTTTCTTT
CASSLVAGAEAFF
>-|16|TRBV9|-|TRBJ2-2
TGTGCCAGCAGCGTAGATGCGGGGGCGCACGTCGGGGAGCTGTTTTTT
CASSVDAGAHVGELFF
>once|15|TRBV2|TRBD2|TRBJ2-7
TGTGCCAGCACCGGACTAGCGGGAGGGCCCTACGAGCAGTACTTC
CASTGLAGGPYEQYF
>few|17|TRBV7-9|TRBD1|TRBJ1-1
TGTGCCAGCAGGGGGACAGGCGCCCACGGATCGAACACTGAAGCTTTCTTT
CASRGTGAHGSNTEAFF
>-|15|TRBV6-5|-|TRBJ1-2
TGTGCCAGCAGTTACTCGGGACACCGTTTTGGTGGCTACACCTTC
CASSYSGHRFGGYTF
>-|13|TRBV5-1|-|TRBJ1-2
TGCGCCAGCAGCTTGCAGGGGAACTATGGCTACACCTTC
CASSLQGNYGYTF
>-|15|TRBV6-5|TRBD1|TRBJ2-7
TGTGCCAGCAGTTCCCCTAAACAGGGGCGGTACGAGCAGTACTTC
CASSSPKQGRYEQYF
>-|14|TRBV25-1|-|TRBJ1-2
TGTGCCAGCACAACAGGGCAAGACAACTATGGCTACACCTTC
CASTTGQDNYGYTF
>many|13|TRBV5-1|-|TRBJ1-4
TGCGCCAGCAGCTTGGAGGGGAATGAAAAACTGTTTTTT
CASSLEGNEKLFF
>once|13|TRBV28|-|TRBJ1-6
TGTGCCAGCAACCCCGTCCCACAGCCACCCCTCCACTTT
CASNPVPQPPLHF
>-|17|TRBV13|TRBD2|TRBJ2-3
TGTGCCAGCAGCTTACGCGGGAGTGGGCTTAGCACAGATACGCAGTATTTT
CASSLRGSGLSTDTQYF
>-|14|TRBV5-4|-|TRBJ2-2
TGTGCCAGCCGCCAGGCAGGGTATGCCGGGGAGCTGTTTTTT
CASRQAGYAGELFF
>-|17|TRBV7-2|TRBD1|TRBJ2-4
TGTGCCAGCAGCTTAGAGGGCAGGGGGTCAGCCAAAAACATTCAGTACTTC
CASSLEGRGSAKNIQYF
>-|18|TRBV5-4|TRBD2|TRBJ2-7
TGTGCCAGCAGCTTTTCTATCACGGGACTAGCGAACTCCTACGAGCAGTACTTC
CASSFSITGLANSYEQYF
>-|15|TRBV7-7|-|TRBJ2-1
TGTGCCAGCAGCTTAGGCAGGGGCGACTACAATGAGCAGTTCTTC
CASSLGRGDYNEQFF
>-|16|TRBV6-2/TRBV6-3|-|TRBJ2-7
TGTGCCAGCAGTTACTTGTCCCGGCCTAGCTCCTACGAGCAGTACTTC
CASSYLSRPSSYEQYF
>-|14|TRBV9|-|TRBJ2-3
TGTGCCAGCACCCTCTTGACGGAGTCGGATACGCAGTATTTT
CASTLLTESDTQYF
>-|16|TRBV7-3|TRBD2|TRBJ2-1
TGTGCCAGCAGCTTGATCCCGGGACTAGAGTCCAATGAGCAGTTCTTC
CASSLIPGLESNEQFF
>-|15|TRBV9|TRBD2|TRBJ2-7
TGTGCCAGCAGCGCCCCCGGGACTAGTGAGTACGAGCAGTACTTC
CASSAPGTSEYEQYF
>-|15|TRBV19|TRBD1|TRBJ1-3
TGTGCCAGTAGCGAAGTGACAGGGGTCGGAAACACCATATATTTT
CASSEVTGVGNTIYF